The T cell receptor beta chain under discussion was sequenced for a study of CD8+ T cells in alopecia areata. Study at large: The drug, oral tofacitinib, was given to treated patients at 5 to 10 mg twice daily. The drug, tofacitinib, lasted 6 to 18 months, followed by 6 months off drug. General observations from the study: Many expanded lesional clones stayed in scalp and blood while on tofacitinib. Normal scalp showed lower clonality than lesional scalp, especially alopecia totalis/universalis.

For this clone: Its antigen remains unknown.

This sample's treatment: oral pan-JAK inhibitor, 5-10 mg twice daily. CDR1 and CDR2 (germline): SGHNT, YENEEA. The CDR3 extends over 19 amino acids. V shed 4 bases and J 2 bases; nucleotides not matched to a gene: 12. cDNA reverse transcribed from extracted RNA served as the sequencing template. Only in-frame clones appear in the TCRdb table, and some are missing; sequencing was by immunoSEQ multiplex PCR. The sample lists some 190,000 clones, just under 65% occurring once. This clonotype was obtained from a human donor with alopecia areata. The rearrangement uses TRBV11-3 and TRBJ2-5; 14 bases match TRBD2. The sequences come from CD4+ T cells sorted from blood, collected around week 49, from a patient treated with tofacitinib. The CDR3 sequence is CASSSTSGGAVYGQETQYF. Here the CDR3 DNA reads TGTGCCAGCAGCTCGACTAGCGGGGGGGCAGTTTATGGGCAAGAGACCCAGTACTTC.